The 16 T cell receptor beta chains below were found in one sample sequenced in a study of cytomegalovirus exposure and HLA in healthy donors. PCR involved 60 Vbeta and 13 Jbeta primers. Profiled with immunoSEQ multiplex PCR; TCRdb holds only in-frame clones, not every one. This sample carries 280,000 or so clones, 70% to 90% of them seen once, and the ten largest clones take less than 2.5%. Sequencing was carried out using PBMCs. The receptor source for this set is a woman aged 18-35 years in good health and CMV-seronegative.

The chain joins TRBV14 to TRBJ2-6, with D perhaps matching TRBD2 (5 bases). The CDR3 extends over 17 amino acids. Deletions cut 1 base from V and 2 bases from J, with 12 bases between. Germline V gene lookup returns CDR1 SGHDN and CDR2 FVKESK. CDR3 sequence (DNA): TGTGCCAGCAGCCAAGGGGGAGTTGGGGCTGGGGCCAACGTCCTGACTTTC. It translates to CASSQGGVGAGANVLTF.

The rearrangement joins TRBV27 to TRBJ1-1; D might be TRBD1 (5 bases). Germline V gene data show CDR1 as MNHEY and CDR2 as SMNVEV (reference sequence). The CDR3 runs 14 residues. The V end lost 5 bases, the J end lost 4 bases, and 14 bases lay between the germline ends. This CDR3 is CASSPLWGGTEAFF. The CDR3 region has the DNA TGTGCCAGCAGTCCCCTATGGGGGGGCACTGAAGCTTTCTTT.

This chain links TRBV27 with TRBJ1-1; possibly TRBD1 for D (6 bases). The CDR3 totals 16 residues. Germline V CDR1 and CDR2: MNHEY, SMNVEV (reference sequence). The germline V and J ends were trimmed by 0 bases and 1 base, with 12 bases remaining between them. CDR3 coding DNA: TGTGCCAGCAGTTTATCCAGGACAGTCCCGAACACTGAAGCTTTCTTT. Encoded protein: CASSLSRTVPNTEAFF.

In regard to this clone: Other nucleotide sequences in the sample specify the same CDR3. The genes are TRBV2 and TRBJ2-2; TRBD1 aligns across 7 bases. The CDR3 has 17 residues. With V trimmed by 4 bases and J by 0 bases, 8 bases remained unmatched. Looked up from germline, CDR1 is SNHLY and CDR2 is FYNNEI. CDR3 in DNA: TGTGCCAGCAGTGCCGAACTGGGACAGACGAACACCGGGGAGCTGTTTTTT. Translating it yields CASSAELGQTNTGELFF. Supplemented by reference TRBV2 and TRBJ2-2, the full variable domain reads EPEVTQTPSHQVTQMGQEVILRCVPISNHLYFYWYRQILGQKVEFLVSFYNNEISEKSEIFDDQFSVERPDGSNFTLKIRSTKLEDSAMYFCASSAELGQTNTGELFFGEGSRLTVL.

As regards this clone: Sequence at one end of the junction differs from germline and may be a read error. This chain joins TRBV2 and TRBJ2-7; 10 bases match TRBD1. Germline V gives CDR1 SNHLY, CDR2 FYNNEI. CDR3 length: 13 amino acids. The DNA of the CDR3 is TGTGCCAGCAGTGGGGGACAGGGGCCCCCCCAAGACTTC. This encodes CASSGGQGPPQDF. Combining the CDR3 with reference TRBV2 and TRBJ2-7 gives the whole variable domain EPEVTQTPSHQVTQMGQEVILRCVPISNHLYFYWYRQILGQKVEFLVSFYNNEISEKSEIFDDQFSVERPDGSNFTLKIRSTKLEDSAMYFCASSGGQGPPQDFGPGTRLTVT.

Notes on this clone: This sample also contains other DNA sequences that code for the same CDR3. The chain has TRBV5-6 and TRBJ2-1, with D perhaps matching TRBD2 (5 bases). Germline lookup yields CDR1 SGHDT and CDR2 YYEEEE. There are 12 residues in the CDR3. Trimming removed 0 bases from V and 7 bases from J, with 5 bases in between. CDR3 loop: CASSLAGNEQFF. The CDR3 coding sequence is TGTGCCAGCAGCTTGGCGGGGAATGAGCAGTTCTTC.

V and J are TRBV27 and TRBJ2-2; D perhaps matches TRBD2 (5 bases). Germline V gene data show CDR1 as MNHEY and CDR2 as SMNVEV (reference sequence). V lost 8 bases and J 6 bases, leaving 22 bases between the germline ends. The CDR3 consists of 16 residues. In DNA, the CDR3 is TGTGCCAGCGGCGCCGACGGGATCGGGTTCTCCGGGGAGCTGTTTTTT. Translation: CASGADGIGFSGELFF.

The V call is TRBV5-1, the J call TRBJ1-2; weak D call: TRBD1 (5 bases). The CDR3 spans 14 residues. The germline V gene has CDR1 SGHRS and CDR2 YFSETQ. The ends were cut back, 1 base at V and 7 bases at J, with 14 bases in the middle. CDR3 in amino acids: CASSLTPDTGGYTF. The CDR3 DNA is TGCGCCAGCAGCTTGACCCCGGACACCGGTGGCTACACCTTC.

The V gene is TRBV6-4, the J gene TRBJ2-2; 7 nucleotides match TRBD1. The germline V gene encodes CDR1 MRHNA and CDR2 SNTAGT. The CDR3 loop spans 14 amino acids. J was trimmed by 6 bases and V by 6 bases; bases with no gene match: 7. This chain's CDR3 is CASSRQGSSGELFF. The CDR3 region has the DNA TGTGCCAGCAGCAGACAGGGATCATCCGGGGAGCTGTTTTTT.

As for this clone: One junction end disagrees with the germline gene, perhaps due to a read error. This chain connects TRBV4-2 to TRBJ1-4, with TRBD1 as a possible D gene (5 bases). This CDR3 is 13 amino acids long. Germline V gene sequence: CDR1 LGHNA, CDR2 YNFKEQ. CDR3 coding DNA: TGTGCCAGCAGCCAAGATCTCTCAGGGTTTAGGATTTTT. Protein product: CASSQDLSGFRIF.

J is TRBJ2-5 and V is TRBV5-1; D might be TRBD1 (6 bases). The CDR3 contains 15 residues. V was pared by 0 bases and J by 5 bases, with 14 bases between. CDR1 and CDR2 (germline): SGHRS, YFSETQ. The CDR3 DNA reads TGCGCCAGCAGCTTGGGTTGGACAGCCCAGGAGACCCAGTACTTC. Translating it yields CASSLGWTAQETQYF.

In the case of this clone: The sample contains more than one DNA sequence encoding this CDR3. This chain uses TRBV27 with TRBJ1-6; possibly TRBD1 for D (5 bases). V dropped 1 base and J dropped 5 bases, with 9 bases sitting between them. The CDR3 length is 15 residues. Per germline, CDR1 MNHEY and CDR2 SMNVEV (reference sequence). CDR3 amino acids: CASSLWAGDNSPLHF. CDR3 bases: TGTGCCAGCAGTTTATGGGCGGGGGATAATTCACCCCTCCACTTT.

The rearrangement uses TRBV6-5 and TRBJ2-5; a weak D match, TRBD1 (5 bases). CDR1 MNHEY and CDR2 SVGAGI come from the germline V gene. CDR3 length: 15 amino acids. V lost 10 bases to trimming and J lost 5 bases, with 23 bases between them. The CDR3 is CAIAKKTGARETQYF. The CDR3 DNA reads as TGTGCCATTGCGAAAAAAACAGGAGCGAGGGAGACCCAGTACTTC.

The chain is built from TRBV9 and TRBJ1-2, with 8 bases that match TRBD1. Germline V gene lookup returns CDR1 SGDLS and CDR2 YYNGEE. J lost 4 bases, V lost 4 bases, and 3 bases had no gene match. This CDR3 contains 13 residues. The CDR3 DNA reads TGTGCCAGCAGCTCCCAGGGGGCCTATGGCTACACCTTC. It codes for CASSSQGAYGYTF.

This clone showed up just once. The CDR3, as DNA: TGCGCCAGCCGGGGGACGGAAAATTCACCCCTCCACTTT. Its protein product is CASRGTENSPLHF. This chain links TRBV5-1 with TRBJ1-6, with a weak D call TRBD1 (5 bases). V lost 7 bases and J 7 bases, leaving 12 bases between the germline ends. The length of the CDR3 is 13 residues. The germline gives CDR1 SGHRS, CDR2 YFSETQ. The full variable domain, in which reference TRBV5-1 and TRBJ1-6 provide the parts outside the CDR3, is KAGVTQTPRYLIKTRGQQVTLSCSPISGHRSVSWYQQTPGQGLQFLFEYFSETQRNKGNFPGRFSGRQFSNSRSEMNVSTLELGDSALYLCASRGTENSPLHFGNGTRLTVT.

This sequence joins TRBV6-4 and TRBJ2-3; no clear D gene. The V gene's germline CDR1 is MRHNA and CDR2 SNTAGT. CDR3 length: 14 residues. The V and J ends lost 3 bases and 4 bases respectively, with 11 bases between them. The CDR3 sequence: CASSEGFPADTQYF. The CDR3 bases are TGTGCCAGCAGTGAGGGCTTCCCGGCAGATACGCAGTATTTT.